This T cell receptor beta chain derives from a study of T-cell reconstitution after alpha-beta-depleted transplantation in children. Notes on the study in general: Several hundred expanded graft clones reportedly were the source of alpha-beta T cells about two months after transplant. Surviving recipient T cells and intrathymic progenitors accounted for some patients' high TCRbeta diversity at day 60. One year post-transplant, T-cell counts and diversity were largely derived from T cells produced anew.

The germline gives CDR1 SQVTM, CDR2 ANQGSEA. This CDR3 has 13 residues. The V end was cut by 4 bases, the J end by 2 bases, with 12 bases between. Unique molecular identifiers were incorporated into the prepared TCRbeta library. TCRdb reanalysed the PCR reads using MiXCR and keeps one entry per CDR3 protein. The top ten clones hold around 0.76% of a sample with around 670,000 distinct CDR3 sequences, roughly 13% of them seen once. To note about this clonotype: Its antigen is not known.

The chain links TRBV29-1 to TRBJ2-7; tentatively, D is TRBD1 (6 bases). The sample was PBMCs, taken before TCRalphabeta/CD19-depleted stem cell transplant. The TCR comes from a girl aged 2 to 9 with congenital amegakaryocytic thrombocytopenia, due to receive a stem cell transplant. In DNA, the CDR3 is TGCAGCGTTGCACCGGGACACCCCTACGAGCAGTACTTC. Translated, it gives CSVAPGHPYEQYF.